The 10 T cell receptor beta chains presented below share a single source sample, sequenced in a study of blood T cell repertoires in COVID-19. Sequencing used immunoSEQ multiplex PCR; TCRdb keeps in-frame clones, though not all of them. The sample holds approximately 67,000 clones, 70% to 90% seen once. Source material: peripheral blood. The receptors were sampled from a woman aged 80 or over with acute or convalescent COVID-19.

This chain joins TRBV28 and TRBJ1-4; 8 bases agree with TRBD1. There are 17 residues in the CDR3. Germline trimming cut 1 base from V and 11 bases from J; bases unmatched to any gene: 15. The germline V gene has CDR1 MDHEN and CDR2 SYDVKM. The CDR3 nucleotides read TGTGCCAGCAGTTTATACGGGACAGGAAGCTTATCGACGAAACTGTTTTTT. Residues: CASSLYGTGSLSTKLFF.

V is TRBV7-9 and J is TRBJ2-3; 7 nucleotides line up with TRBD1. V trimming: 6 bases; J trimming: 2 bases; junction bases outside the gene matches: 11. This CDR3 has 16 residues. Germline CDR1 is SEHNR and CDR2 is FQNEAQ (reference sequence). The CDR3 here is CASRRDSPSYTDTQYF. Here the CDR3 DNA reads TGTGCCAGCAGAAGGGACAGCCCTTCGTACACAGATACGCAGTATTTT.

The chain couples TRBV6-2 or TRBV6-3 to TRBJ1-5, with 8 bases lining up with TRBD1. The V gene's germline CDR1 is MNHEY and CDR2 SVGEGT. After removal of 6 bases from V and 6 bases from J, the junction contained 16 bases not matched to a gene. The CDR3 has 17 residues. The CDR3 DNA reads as TGTGCCAGCAGCCCCTTCTCAAGGACAGGGAATGTTCAGCCCCAGCATTTT. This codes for CASSPFSRTGNVQPQHF.

The CDR3 here is CASSQGRHPTYEQYF. DNA of the CDR3: TGTGCCAGCAGCCAAGGTAGACACCCGACCTACGAGCAGTACTTC. V gene TRBV14 combines with J gene TRBJ2-7; D is unresolved. Trimming removed 1 base at V and 2 bases at J, with 12 bases between. Per the germline V gene, CDR1 is SGHDN and CDR2 is FVKESK. CDR3 length equals 15 residues.

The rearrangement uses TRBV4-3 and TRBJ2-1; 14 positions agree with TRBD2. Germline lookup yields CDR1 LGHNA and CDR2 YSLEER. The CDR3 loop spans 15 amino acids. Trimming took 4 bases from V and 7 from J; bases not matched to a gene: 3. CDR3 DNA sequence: TGCGCCAGCAGCCCTGGGACTAGCGGGAGAAATGAGCAGTTCTTC. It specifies CASSPGTSGRNEQFF.

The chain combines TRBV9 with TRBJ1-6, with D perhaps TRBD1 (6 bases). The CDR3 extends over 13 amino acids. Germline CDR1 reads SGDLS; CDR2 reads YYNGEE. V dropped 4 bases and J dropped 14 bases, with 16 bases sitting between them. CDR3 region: CASSQGQNGALHF. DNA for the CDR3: TGTGCCAGCAGCCAAGGACAGAATGGGGCCCTCCACTTT.

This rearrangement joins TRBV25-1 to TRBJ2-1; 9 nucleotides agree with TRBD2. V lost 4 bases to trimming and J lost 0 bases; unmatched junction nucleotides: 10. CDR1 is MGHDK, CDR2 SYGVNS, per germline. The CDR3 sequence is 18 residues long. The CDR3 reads CASSARRLAGYSYNEQFF. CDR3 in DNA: TGTGCCAGCAGTGCTCGGAGGCTAGCGGGGTACTCCTACAATGAGCAGTTCTTC.

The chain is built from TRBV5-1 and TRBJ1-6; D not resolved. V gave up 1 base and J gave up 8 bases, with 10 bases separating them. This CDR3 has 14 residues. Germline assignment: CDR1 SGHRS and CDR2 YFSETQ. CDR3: CASSLQPGDSPLHF. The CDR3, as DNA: TGCGCCAGCAGCTTGCAGCCCGGGGATTCACCCCTCCACTTT.

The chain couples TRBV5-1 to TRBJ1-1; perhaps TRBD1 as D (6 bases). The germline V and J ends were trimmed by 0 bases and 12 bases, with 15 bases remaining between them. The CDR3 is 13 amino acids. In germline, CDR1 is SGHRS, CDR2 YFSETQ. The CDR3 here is CASSLGDIRGTFF. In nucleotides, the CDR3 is TGCGCCAGCAGCTTGGGGGACATCCGGGGTACTTTCTTT.

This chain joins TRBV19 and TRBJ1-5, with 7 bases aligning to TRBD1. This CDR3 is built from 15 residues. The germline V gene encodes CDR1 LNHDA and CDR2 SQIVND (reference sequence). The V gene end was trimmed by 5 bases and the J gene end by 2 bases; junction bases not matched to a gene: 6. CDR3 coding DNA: TGTGCCAGTAGTCAACAGGGGTCGGGCAATCAGCCCCAGCATTTT. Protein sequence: CASSQQGSGNQPQHF.